The 9 T cell receptor beta chains listed next were all sequenced from one sample in a study of glioma-infiltrating T cells. The iRepertoire nested amplicon-rescue multiplex PCR amplified TCR alpha and beta CDR3s from RNA. TCRdb reprocessed the multiplex PCR reads via MiXCR and lists one record per CDR3 protein. Of around 410 distinct CDR3 sequences in the sample, 25% to 35% were seen once. The sequenced sample was glioma tissue, nonneoplastic brain tissue, or PBMCs (not recorded which). These receptors came from a human donor with low-grade glioma or glioblastoma, undergoing nonglioma brain surgery, or in good health (not recorded which).

By sample share, this clonotype is large. V is TRBV4-3 and J is TRBJ1-2; TRBD1 aligns across 9 bases. The V segment lost 3 bases and the J segment 5 bases; nucleotides outside the gene matches: 10. The germline V gene encodes CDR1 LGHNA and CDR2 YSLEER. The CDR3 runs to 16 residues. The CDR3 loop reads CASSQSYTGTGYGYTF. The CDR3 DNA is TGCGCCAGCAGCCAGTCCTATACCGGGACAGGGTATGGCTACACCTTC.

V is TRBV18 and J is TRBJ2-5, with D possibly matching TRBD1 (5 bases). Deletions cut 3 bases from V and 3 bases from J, with 11 bases between. Germline V gene lookup returns CDR1 KGHSH and CDR2 LQKENI. CDR3 length: 14 amino acids. The DNA of the CDR3 is TGTGCCAGCTCACCCGCCAGGGATAAAGAGACCCAGTACTTC. It translates to CASSPARDKETQYF.

This clonotype is large within its sample. The chain carries TRBV18 and TRBJ2-1, with D uncertain. The CDR3 runs to 13 residues. The ends were cut back, 7 bases at V and 0 bases at J, with 7 bases in the middle. Germline V gene lookup returns CDR1 KGHSH and CDR2 LQKENI. The CDR3 DNA reads TGTGCCAGCTGCAAGCACTCCTACAATGAGCAGTTCTTC. Residues: CASCKHSYNEQFF.

By its share, this clonotype is large (0.1 to 1%). The chain carries TRBV24-1 and TRBJ1-1; D is unresolved. The CDR3 spans 13 residues. Trimming took 7 bases from V and 3 from J, leaving 11 bases between them. The germline gives CDR1 KGHDR, CDR2 SFDVKD. The CDR3 loop reads CATSQEEHTEAFF. DNA of the CDR3: TGTGCCACCAGCCAAGAAGAGCACACTGAAGCTTTCTTT.

This clonotype is classed as large. The V and J genes are TRBV10-2 and TRBJ2-3, with 8 bases lining up with TRBD2. The CDR3 extends over 15 amino acids. Germline CDR1 is WSHSY and CDR2 is SAAADI. The V gene end was trimmed by 5 bases and the J gene end by 2 bases; junction bases not matched to a gene: 6. Here the CDR3 reads CASSSAGVFTDTQYF. The CDR3 bases are TGCGCCAGCAGTTCAGCGGGGGTCTTCACAGATACGCAGTATTTT.

The J gene is TRBJ2-7, the V gene TRBV20-1; 13 bases are a match to TRBD2. This CDR3 spans 14 amino acids. The ends lost 5 bases at V and 2 bases at J; junction bases unmatched: 3. Germline-derived CDR1 and CDR2 are DFQATT and SNEGSKA (reference sequence). CDR3 nucleotide sequence: TGCAGTGCTCTTACTAGCGGGAGGGCCTACGAGCAGTACTTC. It yields the protein CSALTSGRAYEQYF.

In its sample, this clonotype is large. The chain combines TRBV6-1 with TRBJ2-2, with TRBD1 identical over 7 bases. Trimming at V came to 6 bases and at J to 0 bases, leaving 4 bases not matched to a gene. Per germline, CDR1 MNHNS and CDR2 SASEGT. The CDR3 length is 15 residues. CDR3: CASSNRGTNTGELFF. CDR3 bases: TGTGCCAGCAGCAACAGGGGAACGAACACCGGGGAGCTGTTTTTT.

This clonotype counts as medium-sized. This chain uses TRBV19 with TRBJ1-1, with 7 bases identical to TRBD1. The CDR3 is made up of 15 amino acids. CDR1 is LNHDA, CDR2 SQIVND, per germline (reference sequence). The V gene end was trimmed by 8 bases and the J gene end by 5 bases; junction bases not matched to a gene: 14. The DNA of the CDR3 is TGTGCCAGTGAACAGGGGTTCGTGGGAGAAACTGAAGCTTTCTTT. Its translation: CASEQGFVGETEAFF.

This clonotype is termed medium-sized (0.01 to 0.1%). The chain recombines TRBV12-3 or TRBV12-4 with TRBJ2-1; 13 nucleotides agree with TRBD2. The CDR3 is 15 amino acids. J was trimmed by 9 bases and V by 2 bases; bases with no gene match: 4. The CDR3 here is CASSLTSGRDGEQFF. The CDR3 DNA reads TGTGCCAGCAGTTTAACTAGCGGGAGGGACGGTGAGCAGTTCTTC.